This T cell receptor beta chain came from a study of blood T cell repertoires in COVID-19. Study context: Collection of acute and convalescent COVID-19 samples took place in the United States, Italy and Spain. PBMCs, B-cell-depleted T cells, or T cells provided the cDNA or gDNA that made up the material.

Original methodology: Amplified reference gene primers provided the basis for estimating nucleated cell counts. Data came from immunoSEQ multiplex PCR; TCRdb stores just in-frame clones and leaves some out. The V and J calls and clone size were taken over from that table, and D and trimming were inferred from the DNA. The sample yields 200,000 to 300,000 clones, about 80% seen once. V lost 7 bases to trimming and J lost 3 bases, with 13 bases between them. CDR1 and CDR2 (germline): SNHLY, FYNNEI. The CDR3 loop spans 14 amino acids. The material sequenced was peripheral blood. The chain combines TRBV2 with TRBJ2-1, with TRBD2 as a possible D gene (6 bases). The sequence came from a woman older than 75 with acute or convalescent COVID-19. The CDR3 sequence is CASKEGGLYNEQFF. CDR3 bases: TGTGCCAGCAAGGAGGGAGGTCTCTACAATGAGCAGTTCTTC.